These T cell receptor beta chains were read from a single sample in a study of T cells after yellow fever vaccination. TCRdb reprocessed the 5' RACE reads via MiXCR and lists one record per CDR3 protein. The table shows more than 300,000 distinct CDR3 sequences, with roughly 10% occurring only once. The sequenced sample was CD4+ T cells sorted from PBMCs, obtained 45 days after the yellow fever booster vaccination. The receptors stem from a young man who received the YFV17D yellow fever vaccine. Both conserved end residues are part of each CDR3. A D gene is named only where the DNA matches it firmly. Size is stated for part of the rows, as once, few or many counts, or as a class when the clone is expanded.

V gene	D gene	J gene	clone size	CDR3 protein	CDR3 DNA
TRBV21-1	-	TRBJ1-5	few	CASIWADLPSSNQPQHF	TGTGCCAGCATTTGGGCAGACCTGCCAAGTAGCAATCAGCCCCAGCATTTT
TRBV6-5	TRBD1	TRBJ1-6	-	CASSRPGTGSGNSPLHF	TGTGCCAGCAGCCGTCCCGGGACAGGGAGCGGAAACTCACCCCTCCACTTT
TRBV29-1	-	TRBJ2-3	-	CSVDASSTDTQYF	TGCAGCGTTGACGCTTCTAGCACAGATACGCAGTATTTT
TRBV7-9	-	TRBJ2-7	few	CASSLSLDEQYF	TGTGCCAGCAGCTTATCTCTCGACGAGCAGTACTTC
TRBV2	TRBD2	TRBJ2-3	once	CATRTSGGTDTQYF	TGTGCCACCCGGACTAGCGGGGGCACAGATACGCAGTATTTT
TRBV5-1	TRBD1	TRBJ2-7	few	CASSLEDRGNEQYF	TGCGCCAGCAGCCTGGAGGACAGGGGTAACGAGCAGTACTTC
TRBV7-2	TRBD2	TRBJ2-3	many	CASSRPAGGSSLGHTQYF	TGTGCCAGCAGCCGACCCGCGGGGGGCTCCAGCCTCGGACATACGCAGTATTTT
TRBV7-2	-	TRBJ1-5	few	CASSPQGPQPQHF	TGTGCCAGCAGCCCCCAGGGGCCACAGCCCCAGCATTTT
TRBV20-1	TRBD2	TRBJ2-1	-	CSAIGERGGQNEQFF	TGCAGTGCTATTGGAGAGCGGGGGGGCCAGAATGAGCAGTTCTTC
TRBV12-3/TRBV12-4	TRBD1	TRBJ1-1	many	CASSGTGDTEAFF	TGTGCCAGCAGCGGGACAGGGGACACTGAAGCTTTCTTT